The 5 T cell receptor beta chains below all came from one sample that was sequenced in a study of cytomegalovirus exposure and HLA in healthy donors. Vbeta (60) and Jbeta (13) primers were used in the PCR. TCRdb's table, derived via immunoSEQ multiplex PCR, lists solely in-frame clones and lacks some. Of 200,000 or so clones listed, 82% are singletons. What was sequenced was PBMCs. These receptors were taken from a boy aged 2 to 10 in good health and CMV-seronegative.

The V call is TRBV19, the J call TRBJ2-7, with D perhaps matching TRBD2 (6 bases). V was pared by 5 bases and J by 5 bases, with 13 bases between. This CDR3 is 13 amino acids long. Germline V lookup: CDR1 LNHDA, CDR2 SQIVND (reference sequence). The CDR3 loop reads CASSLRDFHEQYF. The CDR3, as DNA: TGTGCCAGTAGTCTCCGGGACTTCCACGAGCAGTACTTC.

Note on this clone: The junction departs from germline at one end; a sequencing error may be responsible. The chain joins TRBV7-7 to TRBJ2-7; 8 bases map to TRBD2. This CDR3 is 17 amino acids long. Germline loops: CDR1 SSHAT, CDR2 FNYEAQ (reference sequence). CDR3 DNA sequence: TGTGCTAGCAGCCTAACCCAGCGGGGGCCCAAAAGCTACGAGCAGTACTTC. It yields the protein CASSLTQRGPKSYEQYF.

This chain uses TRBV6-6 with TRBJ2-1; D is ambiguous. CDR3 length: 14 residues. The germline V gene has CDR1 MNHNY and CDR2 SVGAGI (reference sequence). Trimming left V 0 bases short and J 14 bases short, with 17 bases between. The CDR3 DNA is TGTGCCAGCAGTTACTCGAGAGGAGCGTACCCCGAGTTCTTC. Its translation: CASSYSRGAYPEFF.

This clone was counted a single time. This chain connects TRBV5-4 to TRBJ1-2, with TRBD1 as a possible D gene (5 bases). The germline gives CDR1 SGHNT, CDR2 YYREEE (reference sequence). V lost 5 bases and J 1 base, leaving 15 bases between the germline ends. The CDR3 sequence is 15 residues long. The CDR3 DNA is TGTGCCAGCAGTCCTGGGCAGGGATATAACTATGGCTACACCTTC. Translation: CASSPGQGYNYGYTF.

This sequence joins TRBV19 and TRBJ1-4; 7 bases align to TRBD1. Germline V lookup: CDR1 LNHDA, CDR2 SQIVND (reference sequence). J was trimmed by 4 bases and V by 5 bases; bases with no gene match: 4. The CDR3 runs to 14 residues. CDR3 nucleotide sequence: TGTGCCAGTAGTCGGACAGGCCGTAATGAAAAACTGTTTTTT. It translates to CASSRTGRNEKLFF.